These T cell receptor beta chains were read from a single sample in a study of CD8+CD57+ T cells in acquired aplastic anemia. Each CDR3 protein gets one entry after TCRdb re-called the reads with MiXCR. The sample includes about 220,000 distinct CDR3 sequences, 34% of them seen just once. Sequenced: sorted CD4+, CD8+, or CD8+CD57+ T cells (not recorded which) from PBMCs. Receptor source: a human donor in good health, serving as a control. The CDR3 runs from the conserved cysteine through the conserved F or W. D genes are given only for firm matches. Clone size is shown for a subset of rows, as once, few, many or a class of expanded clone.

TRBV7-2	TRBJ2-3	.	many	CASSLLADTQYF	TGTGCCAGCAGCTTATTGGCAGATACGCAGTATTTT
TRBV7-2	TRBJ1-2	.	many	CASSLVEGTRGYTF	TGTGCCAGCAGCTTAGTGGAGGGGACACGTGGCTACACCTTC
TRBV6-1	TRBJ1-4	.	many	CASRRDTATNEKLFF	TGTGCCAGCAGAAGGGACACCGCAACTAATGAAAAACTGTTTTTT
TRBV7-2	TRBJ2-7	TRBD1	many	CASSLGGTASYEQYF	TGTGCCAGCAGCTTAGGAGGGACAGCCTCCTACGAGCAGTACTTC
TRBV7-2	TRBJ2-3	.	many	CASSLRLSTDTQYF	TGTGCCAGCAGCTTAAGGCTCAGCACAGATACGCAGTATTTT
TRBV25-1	TRBJ1-2	TRBD1	.	CASSDLAGTGGSGYTF	TGTGCCAGCAGTGACCTAGCTGGGACAGGGGGCTCTGGCTACACCTTC
TRBV10-3	TRBJ1-2	.	many	CAISGGGYGYTF	TGTGCCATCTCCGGGGGGGGTTATGGCTACACCTTC
TRBV20-1	TRBJ2-1	TRBD2	.	CSARQGLAGGNEQFF	TGCAGTGCTAGACAGGGACTAGCAGGAGGAAATGAGCAGTTCTTC
TRBV30	TRBJ2-3	.	.	CAWNPGRGRTDTQYF	TGTGCCTGGAACCCCGGCAGGGGCCGGACAGATACGCAGTATTTT
TRBV2	TRBJ2-3	.	.	CASREQGRADTQYF	TGTGCCAGCAGAGAACAGGGAAGGGCAGATACGCAGTATTTT
TRBV6-1	TRBJ2-7	.	many	CASSDPTGTYEQYF	TGTGCCAGCAGTGACCCGACAGGTACCTACGAGCAGTACTTC
TRBV5-1	TRBJ2-7	.	many	CASSLVTGVYEQYF	TGCGCCAGCAGCTTGGTGACAGGCGTTTACGAGCAGTACTTC
TRBV12-3/TRBV12-4	TRBJ2-2	.	.	CASSISRTGELFF	TGTGCCAGCAGCATTAGTAGGACCGGGGAGCTGTTTTTT
TRBV29-1	TRBJ1-1	.	.	CSVGAYREGTEAFF	TGCAGCGTGGGGGCTTACAGGGAGGGGACTGAAGCTTTCTTT
TRBV29-1	TRBJ2-7	.	many	CSVESASYEQYF	TGCAGCGTTGAGTCAGCGTCCTACGAGCAGTACTTC
TRBV14	TRBJ1-3	.	few	CASSQEVAAFRTGNTIYF	TGTGCCAGCAGCCAAGAGGTGGCCGCGTTCCGGACTGGAAACACCATATATTTT
TRBV6-5	TRBJ2-1	TRBD1	few	CASSYWGTGKNEQFF	TGTGCCAGCAGTTACTGGGGGACAGGGAAGAATGAGCAGTTCTTC
TRBV6-1	TRBJ1-5	TRBD1	.	CASCMTGPGNQPQHF	TGTGCCAGCTGCATGACAGGGCCTGGCAATCAGCCCCAGCATTTT
TRBV15	TRBJ2-1	.	.	CATSRDRGNGQFF	TGTGCCACCAGCAGAGATCGGGGGAACGGGCAGTTCTTC
TRBV12-3/TRBV12-4	TRBJ2-7	.	.	CASSFLEGDYEQYF	TGTGCCAGCAGTTTCCTAGAGGGGGACTACGAGCAGTACTTC
TRBV10-1	TRBJ2-1	TRBD1	.	CASSESRQQGPEQFF	TGCGCCAGCAGTGAGTCAAGGCAACAGGGGCCTGAGCAGTTCTTC
TRBV15	TRBJ1-4	.	many	CATSSKGGRDEKLFF	TGTGCCACCAGCAGTAAGGGGGGACGCGATGAAAAACTGTTTTTT
TRBV19	TRBJ2-2	TRBD1	many	CASSVAGGTGELFF	TGTGCCAGTAGTGTGGCAGGGGGCACCGGGGAGCTGTTTTTT
TRBV6-1	TRBJ1-5	TRBD1	.	CASGTGGRGNQPQHF	TGTGCCAGCGGAACAGGGGGCAGGGGCAATCAGCCCCAGCATTTT
TRBV12-3/TRBV12-4	TRBJ1-3	.	.	CASSLSGVRAGNTIYF	TGTGCCAGCAGTTTGAGCGGGGTCCGGGCTGGAAACACCATATATTTT
TRBV20-1	TRBJ1-6	.	many	CSARTDLYNSPLHF	TGCAGTGCTAGGACCGATCTGTATAATTCACCCCTCCACTTT
TRBV5-6	TRBJ1-2	.	many	CASSPRDQTYGYTF	TGTGCCAGCAGCCCAAGGGACCAAACATATGGCTACACCTTC
TRBV19	TRBJ1-4	.	.	CASSIQAQNEKLFF	TGTGCCAGTAGTATCCAGGCGCAGAATGAAAAACTGTTTTTT
TRBV10-3	TRBJ1-2	TRBD1	.	CAASDREDGYTF	TGTGCCGCCTCGGACAGGGAGGATGGCTACACCTTC
TRBV6-1	TRBJ2-3	.	.	CASSMYGSIAYNTDTQYF	TGTGCCAGCTCCATGTATGGGTCTATCGCCTATAACACAGATACGCAGTATTTT
TRBV20-1	TRBJ2-7	TRBD1	many	CSALPGQGSYEQYF	TGCAGTGCACTACCGGGACAGGGATCCTACGAGCAGTACTTC
TRBV12-3/TRBV12-4	TRBJ2-7	.	many	CASSERPSEQYF	TGTGCCAGCAGCGAAAGACCTTCCGAGCAGTACTTC
TRBV5-8	TRBJ1-2	.	.	CASSPNFFLNHGYTF	TGTGCCAGCAGCCCCAACTTCTTCCTAAACCATGGCTACACCTTC
TRBV6-5	TRBJ2-7	.	many	CASSYSSLGAYEQYF	TGTGCCAGCAGTTACTCGTCTCTCGGTGCCTACGAGCAGTACTTC
TRBV19	TRBJ2-1	.	many	CASDPSGGVMGYNEQFF	TGTGCCAGTGATCCATCTGGAGGGGTAATGGGGTACAATGAGCAGTTCTTC
TRBV6-6	TRBJ2-2	TRBD1	few	CASFGQGTTGELFF	TGTGCCAGCTTTGGACAGGGGACCACCGGGGAGCTGTTTTTT
TRBV2	TRBJ1-6	TRBD1	many	CASHRGRDSPLHF	TGTGCCAGCCACAGGGGTCGCGATTCACCCCTCCACTTT
TRBV5-5	TRBJ1-6	.	.	CASSTGDNSPLHF	TGTGCCAGCAGTACGGGTGATAATTCACCCCTCCACTTT
TRBV25-1	TRBJ1-2	.	.	CASSGARASGYTF	TGTGCCAGCAGTGGCGCCAGGGCTAGCGGCTACACCTTC
TRBV9	TRBJ1-1	.	many	CASSVGAQNTEAFF	TGTGCCAGCAGCGTTGGGGCTCAGAACACTGAAGCTTTCTTT
TRBV7-9	TRBJ1-1	.	many	CASSFIDEAFF	TGTGCCAGCAGCTTCATCGATGAAGCTTTCTTT
TRBV24-1	TRBJ2-1	.	many	CATSVPDSGEQFF	TGTGCCACCAGTGTTCCGGACAGTGGTGAGCAGTTCTTC
TRBV11-2	TRBJ2-1	.	many	CASSSQWSSYNEQFF	TGTGCCAGCAGCTCACAGTGGAGCTCCTACAATGAGCAGTTCTTC
TRBV19	TRBJ2-1	.	once	CASTSRGPDNEQFF	TGTGCCAGTACCAGCCGAGGACCAGACAATGAGCAGTTCTTC
TRBV5-4	TRBJ1-2	.	.	CASSYSGTSFYTF	TGTGCCAGCAGCTATTCCGGGACAAGCTTCTACACCTTC
TRBV5-4	TRBJ2-4	.	many	CASSWSTLAGGNIQYF	TGTGCCAGCAGCTGGTCCACACTAGCTGGGGGAAACATTCAGTACTTC
TRBV12-3/TRBV12-4	TRBJ1-1	.	.	CASSFEGIYTEAFF	TGTGCCAGCAGTTTTGAGGGAATATACACTGAAGCTTTCTTT
TRBV10-1	TRBJ2-1	TRBD2	once	CISRRTSGSNEQFF	TGCATCAGCAGACGGACTAGCGGTTCCAATGAGCAGTTCTTC
TRBV29-1	TRBJ2-7	TRBD1	.	CSVVLPGQDLYEQYF	TGCAGCGTTGTTCTCCCGGGACAGGACCTCTACGAGCAGTACTTC
TRBV7-9	TRBJ1-5	.	.	CASSLDNSNQPQHF	TGTGCCAGCAGCTTAGACAATAGCAATCAGCCCCAGCATTTT